This T cell receptor (beta chain) was observed in a study of OX40 agonist ivuxolimab in advanced cancers. Turning to the study itself: Dosing consisted of intravenous ivuxolimab at 0.01 to 10 mg/kg every 2 weeks. Study-level findings and limits: With doses of 0.1-3.0 mg/kg, partial responders showed among the lowest clonal expansion.

Looked up from germline, CDR1 is SGHDT and CDR2 is YYEEEE. The V gene lost 2 bases and the J gene lost 0 bases, with 17 bases spanning the gap. The CDR3 is 18 residues long. Points on this clone: Its matching antigen is unknown.

Repertoires were generated with immunoSEQ multiplex PCR, while TCRdb's copy carries only in-frame clones and drops some. The sample contains about 64,000 clones, around 84% of which appear only once. V gene TRBV5-6 combines with J gene TRBJ1-4; D is possibly TRBD1 (6 bases). This sequence originates from an adult with an advanced solid tumor such as melanoma, head and neck, liver or kidney cancer. The sequenced sample was CD4+ or CD8+ T cells sorted from blood, obtained in a trial of the OX40 agonist ivuxolimab. The CDR3 DNA reads TGTGCCAGCAGCTTCGCCAGGGGCCCCCTTGCAACTAATGAAAAACTGTTTTTT. Protein sequence: CASSFARGPLATNEKLFF.